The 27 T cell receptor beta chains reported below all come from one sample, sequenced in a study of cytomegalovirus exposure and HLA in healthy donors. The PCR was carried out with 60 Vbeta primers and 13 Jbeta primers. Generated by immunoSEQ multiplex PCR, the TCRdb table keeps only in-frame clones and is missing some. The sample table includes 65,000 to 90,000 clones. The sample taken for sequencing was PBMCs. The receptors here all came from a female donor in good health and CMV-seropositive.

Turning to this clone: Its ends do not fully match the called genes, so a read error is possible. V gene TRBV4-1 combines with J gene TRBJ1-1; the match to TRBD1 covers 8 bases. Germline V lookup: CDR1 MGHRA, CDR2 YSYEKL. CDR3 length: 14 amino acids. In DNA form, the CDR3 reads TGCGCCAGCAGGATACGACAGGGGAACCCTGAAGCTTTCTTT. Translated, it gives CASRIRQGNPEAFF.

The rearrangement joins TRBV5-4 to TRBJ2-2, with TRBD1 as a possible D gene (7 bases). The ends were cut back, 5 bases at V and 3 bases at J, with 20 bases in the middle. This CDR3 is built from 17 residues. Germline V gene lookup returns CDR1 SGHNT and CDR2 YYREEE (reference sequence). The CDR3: CASSGGPGGGDTGELFF. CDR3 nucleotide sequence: TGTGCCAGCAGTGGGGGGCCTGGAGGGGGCGACACCGGGGAGCTGTTTTTT.

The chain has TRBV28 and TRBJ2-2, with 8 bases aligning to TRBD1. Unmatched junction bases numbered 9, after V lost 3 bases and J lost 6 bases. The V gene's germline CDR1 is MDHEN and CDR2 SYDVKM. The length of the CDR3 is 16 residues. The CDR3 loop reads CASSLLGQGVSGELFF. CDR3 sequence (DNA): TGTGCCAGCAGTTTGCTTGGACAGGGAGTATCCGGGGAGCTGTTTTTT.

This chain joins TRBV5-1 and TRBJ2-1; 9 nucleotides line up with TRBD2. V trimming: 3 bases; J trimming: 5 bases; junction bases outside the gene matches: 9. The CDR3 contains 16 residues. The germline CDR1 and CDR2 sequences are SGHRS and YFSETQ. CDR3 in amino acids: CASSSELAGSDNEQFF. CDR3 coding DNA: TGCGCCAGCAGCTCAGAACTAGCGGGTTCCGACAATGAGCAGTTCTTC.

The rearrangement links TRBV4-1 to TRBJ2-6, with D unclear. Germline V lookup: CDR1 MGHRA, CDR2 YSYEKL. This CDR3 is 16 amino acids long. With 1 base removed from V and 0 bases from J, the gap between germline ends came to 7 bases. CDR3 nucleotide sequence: TGCGCCAGCAGCCAAGGATCGAGCTCTGGGGCCAACGTCCTGACTTTC. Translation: CASSQGSSSGANVLTF.

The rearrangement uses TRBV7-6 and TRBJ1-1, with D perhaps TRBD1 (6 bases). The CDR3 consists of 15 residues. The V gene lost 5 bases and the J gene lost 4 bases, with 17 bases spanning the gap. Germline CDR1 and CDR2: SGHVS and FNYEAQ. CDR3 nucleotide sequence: TGTGCCAGCAGCGTGACCAGGGGTGGCGGCACTGAAGCTTTCTTT. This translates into CASSVTRGGGTEAFF.

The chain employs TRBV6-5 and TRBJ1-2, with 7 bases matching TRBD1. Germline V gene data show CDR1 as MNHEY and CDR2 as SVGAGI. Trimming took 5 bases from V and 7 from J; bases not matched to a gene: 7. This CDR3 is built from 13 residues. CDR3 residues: CASSEDQGGGYTF. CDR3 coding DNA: TGTGCCAGCAGTGAGGACCAGGGGGGTGGCTACACCTTC.

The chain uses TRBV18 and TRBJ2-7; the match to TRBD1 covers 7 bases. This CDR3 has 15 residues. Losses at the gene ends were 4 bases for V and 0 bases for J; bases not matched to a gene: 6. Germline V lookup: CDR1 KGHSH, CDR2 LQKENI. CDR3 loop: CASSLGTASSYEQYF. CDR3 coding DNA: TGTGCCAGCTCACTTGGGACAGCTAGCTCCTACGAGCAGTACTTC.

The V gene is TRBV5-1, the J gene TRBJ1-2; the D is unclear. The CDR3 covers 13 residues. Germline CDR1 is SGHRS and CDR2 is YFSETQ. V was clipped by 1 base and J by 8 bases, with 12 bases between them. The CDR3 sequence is CASSLSGEVGYTF. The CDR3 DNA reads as TGCGCCAGCAGCTTGTCTGGGGAGGTGGGCTACACCTTC.

The CDR3 protein is CASSLGTSGSGLTDTQYF. CDR3 nucleotides: TGCGCCAGCAGCCTAGGGACTAGCGGGAGTGGGCTCACAGATACGCAGTATTTT. V gene TRBV5-1 combines with J gene TRBJ2-3, with 14 positions matching TRBD2. The CDR3 is 18 amino acids. J gave up 2 bases and V 4 bases, and 9 bases lay outside the gene matches. Germline CDR1 reads SGHRS; CDR2 reads YFSETQ.

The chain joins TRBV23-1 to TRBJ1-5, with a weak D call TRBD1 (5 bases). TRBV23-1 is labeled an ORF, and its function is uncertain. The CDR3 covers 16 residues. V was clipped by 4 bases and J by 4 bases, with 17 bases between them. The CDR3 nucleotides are TGCGCCAGCAGTCCACAGCGCCCGGGGGGGAATCAGCCCCAGCATTTT. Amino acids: CASSPQRPGGNQPQHF.

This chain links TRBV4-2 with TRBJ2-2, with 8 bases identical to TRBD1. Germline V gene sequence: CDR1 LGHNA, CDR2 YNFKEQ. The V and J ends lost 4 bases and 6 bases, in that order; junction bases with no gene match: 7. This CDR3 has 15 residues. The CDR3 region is CASSPGTGEAGELFF. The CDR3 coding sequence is TGTGCCAGCAGCCCCGGGACAGGCGAGGCCGGGGAGCTGTTTTTT.

The CDR3 nucleotides are TGTGCCAGCCTAGGACAGGGGGCTTATGGCTACACCTTC. The encoded protein is CASLGQGAYGYTF. The rearrangement joins TRBV2 to TRBJ1-2; 11 bases match TRBD1. This CDR3 is built from 13 residues. Germline loops: CDR1 SNHLY, CDR2 FYNNEI. V trimming: 8 bases; J trimming: 5 bases; junction bases outside the gene matches: 4.

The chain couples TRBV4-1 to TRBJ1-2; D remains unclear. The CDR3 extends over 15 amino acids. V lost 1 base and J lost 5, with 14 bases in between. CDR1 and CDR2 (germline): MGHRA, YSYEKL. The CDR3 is CASSQAGLSGYGYTF. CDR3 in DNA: TGCGCCAGCAGCCAAGCGGGCCTCAGCGGGTATGGCTACACCTTC.

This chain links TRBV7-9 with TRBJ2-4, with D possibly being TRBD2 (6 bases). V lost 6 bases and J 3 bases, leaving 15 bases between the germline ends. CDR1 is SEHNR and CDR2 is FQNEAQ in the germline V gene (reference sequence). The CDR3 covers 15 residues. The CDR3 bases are TGTGCCAGCAGTAAAGGCGGGGACCACAAAAACATTCAGTACTTC. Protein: CASSKGGDHKNIQYF. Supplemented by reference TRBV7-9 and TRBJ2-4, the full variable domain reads DTGVSQNPRHKITKRGQNVTFRCDPISEHNRLYWYRQTLGQGPEFLTYFQNEAQLEKSRLLSDRFSAERPKGSFSTLEIQRTEQGDSAMYLCASSKGGDHKNIQYFGAGTRLSVL.

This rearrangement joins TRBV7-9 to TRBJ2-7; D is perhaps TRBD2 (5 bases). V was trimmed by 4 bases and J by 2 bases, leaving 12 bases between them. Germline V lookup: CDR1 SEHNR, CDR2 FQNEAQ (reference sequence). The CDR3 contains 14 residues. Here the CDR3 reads CASSSEGGAYEQYF. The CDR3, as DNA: TGTGCCAGCAGCTCCGAAGGAGGAGCCTACGAGCAGTACTTC.

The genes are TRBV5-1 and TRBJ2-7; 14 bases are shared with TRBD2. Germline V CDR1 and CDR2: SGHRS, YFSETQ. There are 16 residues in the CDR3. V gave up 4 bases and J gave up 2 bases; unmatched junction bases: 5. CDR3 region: CASSPGLAGAPYEQYF. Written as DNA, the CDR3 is TGCGCCAGCAGCCCGGGACTAGCGGGAGCCCCCTACGAGCAGTACTTC.

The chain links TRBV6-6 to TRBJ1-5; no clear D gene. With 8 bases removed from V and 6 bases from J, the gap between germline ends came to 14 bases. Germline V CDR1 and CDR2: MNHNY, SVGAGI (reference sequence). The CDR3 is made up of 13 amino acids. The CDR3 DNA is TGTGCCAGCCGGACGGGGAGTTTTCAGCCCCAGCATTTT. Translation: CASRTGSFQPQHF.

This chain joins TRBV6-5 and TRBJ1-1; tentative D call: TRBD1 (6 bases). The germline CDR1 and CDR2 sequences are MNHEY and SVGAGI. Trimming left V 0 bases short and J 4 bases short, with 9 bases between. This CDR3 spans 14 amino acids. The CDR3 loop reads CASSYSQGSTEAFF. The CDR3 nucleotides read TGTGCCAGCAGTTACTCCCAGGGGAGCACTGAAGCTTTCTTT.

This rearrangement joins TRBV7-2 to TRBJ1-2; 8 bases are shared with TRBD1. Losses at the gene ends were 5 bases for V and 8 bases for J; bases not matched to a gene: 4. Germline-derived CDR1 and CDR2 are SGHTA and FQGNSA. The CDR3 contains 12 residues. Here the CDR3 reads CASSQQGGGYTF. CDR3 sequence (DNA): TGTGCCAGCAGCCAACAGGGGGGAGGCTACACCTTC.

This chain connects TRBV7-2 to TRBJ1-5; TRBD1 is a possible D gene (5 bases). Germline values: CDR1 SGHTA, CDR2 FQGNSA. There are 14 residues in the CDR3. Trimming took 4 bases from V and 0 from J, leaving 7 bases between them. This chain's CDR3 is CASSSDTSNQPQHF. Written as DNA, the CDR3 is TGTGCCAGCAGCTCGGACACTAGCAATCAGCCCCAGCATTTT. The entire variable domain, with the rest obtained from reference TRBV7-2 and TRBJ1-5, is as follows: GAGVSQSPSNKVTEKGKDVELRCDPISGHTALYWYRQSLGQGLEFLIYFQGNSAPDKSGLPSDRFSAERTGGSVSTLTIQRTQQEDSAVYLCASSSDTSNQPQHFGDGTRLSIL.

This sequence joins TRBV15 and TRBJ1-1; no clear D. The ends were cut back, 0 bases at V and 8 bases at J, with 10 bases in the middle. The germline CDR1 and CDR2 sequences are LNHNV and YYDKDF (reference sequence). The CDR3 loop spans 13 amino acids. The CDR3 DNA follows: TGTGCCACCAGCAGAGATCGAGTCTGGGAAGCTTTCTTT. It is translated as CATSRDRVWEAFF.

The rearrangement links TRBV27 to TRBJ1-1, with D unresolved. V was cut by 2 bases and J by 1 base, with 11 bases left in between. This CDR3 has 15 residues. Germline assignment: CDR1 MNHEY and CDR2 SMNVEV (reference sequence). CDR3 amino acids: CASSLLPRGNTEAFF. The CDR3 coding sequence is TGTGCCAGCAGTTTACTCCCGAGAGGGAACACTGAAGCTTTCTTT.

The CDR3 DNA reads as TGTGCCTGGAGAGGGCAGGGAGGAGGCAATCAGCCCCAGCATTTT. Translation: CAWRGQGGGNQPQHF. The gene calls are TRBV30 and TRBJ1-5, with a weak D call TRBD1 (5 bases). Trimming took 3 bases from V and 2 from J, leaving 14 bases between them. Per the germline V gene, CDR1 is GTSNPN and CDR2 is SVGIG (reference sequence). The CDR3 loop spans 15 amino acids.

CDR3 region: CASTTPEGRSGETQYF. In DNA form, the CDR3 reads TGTGCCAGCACCACCCCGGAGGGAAGGTCGGGAGAGACCCAGTACTTC. The chain links TRBV5-6 to TRBJ2-5; maybe TRBD2 (6 bases). The germline gives CDR1 SGHDT, CDR2 YYEEEE. The V and J ends lost 6 bases and 4 bases respectively, with 22 bases between them. The CDR3 runs 16 residues.

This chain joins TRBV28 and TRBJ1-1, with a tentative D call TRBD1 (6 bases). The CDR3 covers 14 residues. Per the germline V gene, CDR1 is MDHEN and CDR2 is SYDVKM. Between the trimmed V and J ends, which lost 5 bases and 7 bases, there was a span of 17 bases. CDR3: CASSPQGVLNEAFF. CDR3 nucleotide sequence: TGTGCCAGCAGTCCACAGGGCGTCCTAAATGAAGCTTTCTTT.

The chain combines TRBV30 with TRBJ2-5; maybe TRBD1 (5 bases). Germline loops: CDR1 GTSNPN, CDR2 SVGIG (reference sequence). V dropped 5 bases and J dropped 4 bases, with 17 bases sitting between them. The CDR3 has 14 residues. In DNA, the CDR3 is TGTGCCTGGGGGCAAGGACACGGTGGAGAGACCCAGTACTTC. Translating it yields CAWGQGHGGETQYF.